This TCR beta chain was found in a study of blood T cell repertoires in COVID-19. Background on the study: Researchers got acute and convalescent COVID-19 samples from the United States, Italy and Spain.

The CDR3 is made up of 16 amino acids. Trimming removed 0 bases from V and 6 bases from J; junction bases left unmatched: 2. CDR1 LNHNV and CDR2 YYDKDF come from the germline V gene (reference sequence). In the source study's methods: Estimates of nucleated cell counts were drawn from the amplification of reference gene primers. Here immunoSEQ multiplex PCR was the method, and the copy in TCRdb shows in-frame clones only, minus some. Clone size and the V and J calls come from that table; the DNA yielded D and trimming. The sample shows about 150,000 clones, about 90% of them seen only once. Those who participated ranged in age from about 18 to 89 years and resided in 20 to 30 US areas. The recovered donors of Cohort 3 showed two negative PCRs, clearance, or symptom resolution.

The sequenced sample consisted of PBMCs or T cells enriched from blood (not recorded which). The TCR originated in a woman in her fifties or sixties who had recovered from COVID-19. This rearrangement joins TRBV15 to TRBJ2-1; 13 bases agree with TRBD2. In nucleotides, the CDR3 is TGTGCCACCAGCAGAGATGGACTAGCGGGAGTCAATGAGCAGTTCTTC. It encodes CATSRDGLAGVNEQFF.